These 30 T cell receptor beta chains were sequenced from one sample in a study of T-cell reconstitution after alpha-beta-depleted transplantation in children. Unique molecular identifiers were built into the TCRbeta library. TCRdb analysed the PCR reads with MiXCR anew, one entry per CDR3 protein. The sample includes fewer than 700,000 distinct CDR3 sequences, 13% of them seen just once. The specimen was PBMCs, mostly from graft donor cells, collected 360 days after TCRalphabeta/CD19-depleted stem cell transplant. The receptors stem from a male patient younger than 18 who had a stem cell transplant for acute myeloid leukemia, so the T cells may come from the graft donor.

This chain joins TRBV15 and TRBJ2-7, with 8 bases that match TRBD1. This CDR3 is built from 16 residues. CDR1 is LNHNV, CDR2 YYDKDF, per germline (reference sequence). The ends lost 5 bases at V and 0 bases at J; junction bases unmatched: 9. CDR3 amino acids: CATSDEGTGFSYEQYF. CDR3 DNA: TGTGCCACCAGCGACGAAGGGACAGGATTCTCCTACGAGCAGTACTTC.

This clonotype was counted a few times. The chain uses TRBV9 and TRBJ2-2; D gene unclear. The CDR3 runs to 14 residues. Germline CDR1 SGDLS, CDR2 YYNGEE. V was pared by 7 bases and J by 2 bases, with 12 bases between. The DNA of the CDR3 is TGTGCCAGCCGCCCCGGGCGTAACACCGGGGAGCTGTTTTTT. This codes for CASRPGRNTGELFF.

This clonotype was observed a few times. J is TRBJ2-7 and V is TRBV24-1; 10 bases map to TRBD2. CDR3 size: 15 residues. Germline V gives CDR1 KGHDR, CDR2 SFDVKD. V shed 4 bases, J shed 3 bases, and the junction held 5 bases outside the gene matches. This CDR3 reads CATSDRLAGHYEQYF. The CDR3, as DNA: TGTGCCACCAGTGACCGACTAGCGGGCCACTACGAGCAGTACTTC.

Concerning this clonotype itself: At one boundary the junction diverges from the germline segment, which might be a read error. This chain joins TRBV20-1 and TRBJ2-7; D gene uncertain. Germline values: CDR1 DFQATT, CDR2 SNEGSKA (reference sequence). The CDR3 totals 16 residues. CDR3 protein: CSARRSPIPNIYQQYF. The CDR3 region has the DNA TGCAGTGCTAGAAGGAGTCCTATCCCGAACATCTACCAGCAGTACTTC.

The DNA of the CDR3 is TGTGCCAGCAGTTTGCGCCCTGGATGGACAGCACAAGAGACCCAGTACTTC. Amino acid sequence: CASSLRPGWTAQETQYF. The V call is TRBV12-3 or TRBV12-4, the J call TRBJ2-5; possible D gene TRBD1, 6 bases. V lost 3 bases and J 2 bases, leaving 19 bases between the germline ends. The CDR3 runs to 17 residues.

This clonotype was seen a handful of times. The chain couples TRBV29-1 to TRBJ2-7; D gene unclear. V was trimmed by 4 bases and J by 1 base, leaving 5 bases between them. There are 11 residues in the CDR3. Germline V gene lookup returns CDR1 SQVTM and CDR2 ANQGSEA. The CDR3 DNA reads TGCAGCGTTGCTCTTTCCTACGAGCAGTACTTC. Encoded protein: CSVALSYEQYF.

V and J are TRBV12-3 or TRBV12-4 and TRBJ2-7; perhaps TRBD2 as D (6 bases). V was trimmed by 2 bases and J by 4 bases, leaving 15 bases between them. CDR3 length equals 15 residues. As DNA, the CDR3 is TGTGCCAGCAGTTTAAGTCTACCCGGAGGGTACGAGCAGTACTTC. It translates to CASSLSLPGGYEQYF.

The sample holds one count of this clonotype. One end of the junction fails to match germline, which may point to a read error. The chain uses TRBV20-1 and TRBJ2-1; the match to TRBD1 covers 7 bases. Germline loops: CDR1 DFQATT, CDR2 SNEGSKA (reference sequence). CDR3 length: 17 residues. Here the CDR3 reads CCARDRIRTGGHNEQFF. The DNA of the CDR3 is TGCTGTGCTAGAGATAGGATTAGGACAGGAGGACACAATGAGCAGTTCTTC.

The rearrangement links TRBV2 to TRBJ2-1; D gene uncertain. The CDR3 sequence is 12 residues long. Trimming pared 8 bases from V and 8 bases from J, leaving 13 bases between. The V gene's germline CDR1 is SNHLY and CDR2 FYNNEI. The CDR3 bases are TGTGCCAGCCTAGGGTCTAGGGATGAGCAGTTCTTC. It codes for CASLGSRDEQFF.

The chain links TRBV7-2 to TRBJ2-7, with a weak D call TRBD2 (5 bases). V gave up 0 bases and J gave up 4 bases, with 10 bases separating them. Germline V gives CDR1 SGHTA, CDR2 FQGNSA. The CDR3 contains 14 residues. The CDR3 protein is CASSLAVGEYEQYF. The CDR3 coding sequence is TGTGCCAGCAGCTTAGCCGTTGGGGAGTACGAGCAGTACTTC.

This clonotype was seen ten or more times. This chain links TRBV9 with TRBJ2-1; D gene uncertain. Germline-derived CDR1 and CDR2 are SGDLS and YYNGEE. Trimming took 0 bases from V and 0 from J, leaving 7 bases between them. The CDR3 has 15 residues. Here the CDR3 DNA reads TGTGCCAGCAGCGTAGAGCCTAGCTCCTACAATGAGCAGTTCTTC. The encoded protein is CASSVEPSSYNEQFF.

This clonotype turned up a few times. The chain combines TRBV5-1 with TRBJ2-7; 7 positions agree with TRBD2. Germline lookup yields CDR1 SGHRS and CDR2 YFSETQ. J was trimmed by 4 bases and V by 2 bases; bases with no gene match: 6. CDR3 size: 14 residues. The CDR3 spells CASSLQLARYEQYF. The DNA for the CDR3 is TGCGCCAGCAGCTTACAACTAGCGCGTTACGAGCAGTACTTC.

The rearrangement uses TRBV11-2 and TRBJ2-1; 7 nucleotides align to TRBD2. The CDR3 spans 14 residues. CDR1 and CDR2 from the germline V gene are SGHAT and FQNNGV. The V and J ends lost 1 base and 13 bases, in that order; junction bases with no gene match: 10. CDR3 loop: CASSLVTKLAAQFF. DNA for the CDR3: TGTGCCAGCAGCTTAGTGACTAAGCTAGCGGCTCAGTTCTTC.

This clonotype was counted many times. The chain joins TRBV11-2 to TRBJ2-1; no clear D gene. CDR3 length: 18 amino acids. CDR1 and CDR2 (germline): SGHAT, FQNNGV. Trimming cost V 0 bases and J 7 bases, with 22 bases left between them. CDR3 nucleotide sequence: TGTGCCAGCAGCTTAGATGTATCCGGGTCCACGACGGCGAATGAGCAGTTCTTC. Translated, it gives CASSLDVSGSTTANEQFF.

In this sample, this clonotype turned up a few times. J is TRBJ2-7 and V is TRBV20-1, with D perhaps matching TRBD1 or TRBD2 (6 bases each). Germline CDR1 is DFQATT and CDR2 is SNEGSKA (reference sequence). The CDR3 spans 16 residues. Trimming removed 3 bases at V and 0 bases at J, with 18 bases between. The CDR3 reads CSASSGADLSSYEQYF. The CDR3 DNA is TGCAGTGCTAGCTCGGGGGCCGACCTAAGCTCCTACGAGCAGTACTTC.

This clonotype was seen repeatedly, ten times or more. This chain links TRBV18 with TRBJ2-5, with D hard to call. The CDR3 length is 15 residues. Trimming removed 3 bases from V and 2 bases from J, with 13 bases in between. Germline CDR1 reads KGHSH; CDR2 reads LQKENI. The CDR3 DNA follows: TGTGCCAGCTCACCCTCTGGATTGTGGCAAGAGACCCAGTACTTC. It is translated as CASSPSGLWQETQYF.

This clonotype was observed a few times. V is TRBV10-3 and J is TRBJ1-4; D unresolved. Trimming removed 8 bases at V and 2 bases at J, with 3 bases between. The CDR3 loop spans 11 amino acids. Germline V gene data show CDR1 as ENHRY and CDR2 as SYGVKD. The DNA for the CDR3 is TGTGCCATCGGTACTAATGAAAAACTGTTTTTT. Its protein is CAIGTNEKLFF.

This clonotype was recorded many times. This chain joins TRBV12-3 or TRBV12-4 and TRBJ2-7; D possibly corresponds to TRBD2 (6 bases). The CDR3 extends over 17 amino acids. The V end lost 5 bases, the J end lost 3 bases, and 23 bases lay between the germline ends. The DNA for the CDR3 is TGTGCCAGCAGTCCCATGCCGGGTGGTAGCGGAGGCTACGAGCAGTACTTC. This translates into CASSPMPGGSGGYEQYF.

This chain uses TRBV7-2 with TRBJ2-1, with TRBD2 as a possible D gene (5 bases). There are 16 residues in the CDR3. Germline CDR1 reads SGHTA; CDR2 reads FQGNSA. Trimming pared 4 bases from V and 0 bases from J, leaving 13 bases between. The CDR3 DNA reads TGTGCCAGCAGCTCCCGGACTCGCCCCTCCTACAATGAGCAGTTCTTC. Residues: CASSSRTRPSYNEQFF.

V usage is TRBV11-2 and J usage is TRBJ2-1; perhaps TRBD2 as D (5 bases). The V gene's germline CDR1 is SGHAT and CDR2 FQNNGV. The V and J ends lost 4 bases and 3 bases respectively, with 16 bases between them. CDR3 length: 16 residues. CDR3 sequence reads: CASSSEVAGSYNEQFF. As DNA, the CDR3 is TGTGCCAGCAGCTCGGAAGTGGCGGGTAGCTACAATGAGCAGTTCTTC.

The CDR3 nucleotides read TGCAGCCCGGGCTCCTACAATGAGCAGTTCTTC. As protein: CSPGSYNEQFF. This sequence joins TRBV20-1 and TRBJ2-1; D gene ambiguous. This CDR3 region has 11 residues. CDR1 and CDR2 from the germline V gene are DFQATT and SNEGSKA (reference sequence).

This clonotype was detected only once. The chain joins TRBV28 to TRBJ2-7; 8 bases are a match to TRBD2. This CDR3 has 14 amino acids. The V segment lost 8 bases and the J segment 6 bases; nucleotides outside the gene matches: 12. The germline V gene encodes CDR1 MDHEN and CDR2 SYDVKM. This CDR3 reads CASGIGLARREQYF. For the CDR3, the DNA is TGTGCCAGCGGGATTGGACTAGCTCGGCGCGAGCAGTACTTC.

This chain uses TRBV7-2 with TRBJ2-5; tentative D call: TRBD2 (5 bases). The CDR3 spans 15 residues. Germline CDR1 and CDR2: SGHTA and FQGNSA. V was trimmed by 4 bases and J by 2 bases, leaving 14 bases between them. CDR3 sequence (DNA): TGTGCCAGCAGCTCACGGCTAGCTAGGCAAGAGACCCAGTACTTC. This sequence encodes CASSSRLARQETQYF.

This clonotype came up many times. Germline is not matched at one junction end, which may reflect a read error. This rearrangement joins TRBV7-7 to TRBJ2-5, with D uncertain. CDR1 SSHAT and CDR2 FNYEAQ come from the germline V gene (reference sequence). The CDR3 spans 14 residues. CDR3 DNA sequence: TGTGCTAGCAGCTCGGACGGGTACCAAGAGACCCAGTACTTC. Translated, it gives CASSSDGYQETQYF.

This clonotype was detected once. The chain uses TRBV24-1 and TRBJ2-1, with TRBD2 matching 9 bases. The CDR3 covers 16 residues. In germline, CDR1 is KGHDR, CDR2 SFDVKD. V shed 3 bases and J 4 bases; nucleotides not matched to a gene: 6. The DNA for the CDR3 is TGTGCCACCAGTGATAGACTAGCGGAAAAGTACAATGAGCAGTTCTTC. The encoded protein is CATSDRLAEKYNEQFF.

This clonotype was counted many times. The DNA for the CDR3 is TGTGCCAGCAGCACCTCCCAGACTAGCGGGATGCCCACAGATACGCAGTATTTT. It encodes CASSTSQTSGMPTDTQYF. The chain has TRBV11-2 and TRBJ2-3, with 11 bases lining up with TRBD2. Germline V gene sequence: CDR1 SGHAT, CDR2 FQNNGV. This CDR3 comprises 18 residues. With 5 bases clipped from V and 2 bases from J, the junction kept 12 bases outside the gene matches. The full variable domain, completed using reference TRBV11-2 and TRBJ2-3, is EAGVAQSPRYKIIEKRQSVAFWCNPISGHATLYWYQQILGQGPKLLIQFQNNGVVDDSQLPKDRFSAERLKGVDSTLKIQPAKLEDSAVYLCASSTSQTSGMPTDTQYFGPGTRLTVL.

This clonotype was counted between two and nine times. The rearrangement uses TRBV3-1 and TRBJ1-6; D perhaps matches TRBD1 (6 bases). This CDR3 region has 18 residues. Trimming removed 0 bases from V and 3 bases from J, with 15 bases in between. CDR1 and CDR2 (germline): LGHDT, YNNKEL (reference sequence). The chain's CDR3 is CASSQEVPGAVYNSPLHF. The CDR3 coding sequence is TGTGCCAGCAGCCAAGAGGTCCCGGGGGCGGTCTATAATTCACCCCTCCACTTT.

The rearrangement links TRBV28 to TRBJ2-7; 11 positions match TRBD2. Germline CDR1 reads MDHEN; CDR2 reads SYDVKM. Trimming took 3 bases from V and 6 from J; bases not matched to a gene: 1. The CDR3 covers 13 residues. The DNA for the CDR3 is TGTGCCAGCAGTTTGACTAGCGGGACCGAGCAGTACTTC. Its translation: CASSLTSGTEQYF. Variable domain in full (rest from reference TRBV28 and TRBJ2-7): DVKVTQSSRYLVKRTGEKVFLECVQDMDHENMFWYRQDPGLGLRLIYFSYDVKMKEKGDIPEGYSVSREKKERFSLILESASTNQTSMYLCASSLTSGTEQYFGPGTRLTVT.

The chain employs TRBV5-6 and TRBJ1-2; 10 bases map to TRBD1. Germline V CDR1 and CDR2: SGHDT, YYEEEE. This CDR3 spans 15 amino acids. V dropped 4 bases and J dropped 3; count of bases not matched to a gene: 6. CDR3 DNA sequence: TGTGCCAGCAGCGTCCCCGGGACAGGGGACTATGGCTACACCTTC. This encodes CASSVPGTGDYGYTF.

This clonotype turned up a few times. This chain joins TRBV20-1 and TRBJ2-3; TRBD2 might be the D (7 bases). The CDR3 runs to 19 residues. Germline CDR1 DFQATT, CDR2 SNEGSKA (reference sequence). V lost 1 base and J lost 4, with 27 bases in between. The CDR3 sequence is CSARAYRQRGGGSADTQYF. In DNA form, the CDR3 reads TGCAGTGCTAGAGCTTACCGTCAGAGAGGGGGGGGATCAGCAGATACGCAGTATTTT.